Here is one T cell receptor (beta chain) with its context. Antigen: not known. This record comes from a study of T cell responses to AZD1222 COVID-19 vaccine. For the study at large: Second-dose intervals near 4 or 12 weeks were combined. Study-wide results and caveats: Just a handful of AZD1222 recipients were seropositive at baseline. Possibly, clonal diversity was underestimated; donors were largely white British and included more females.

This CDR3 region has 16 residues. Germline-derived CDR1 and CDR2 are GTSNPN and SVGIG (reference sequence). Trimming took 1 base from V and 0 from J, leaving 12 bases between them. Sequenced by immunoSEQ multiplex PCR; TCRdb stores in-frame clones only, minus some. This sample carries roughly 160,000 clones, more than 85% of them seen once, and the ten largest clones take roughly 1%. Sequenced material: peripheral blood, taken on day 0 of AZD1222 vaccination. V usage is TRBV30 and J usage is TRBJ1-4; D is uncertain. This receptor was obtained from an adult in good health. The CDR3 reads CAWSAGNSATNEKLFF. CDR3 sequence (DNA): TGTGCCTGGAGTGCGGGGAACAGTGCAACTAATGAAAAACTGTTTTTT.